The 23 T cell receptor beta chains given below trace back to one sample, sequenced in a study of blood T cell repertoires in COVID-19. TCRdb's table, derived via immunoSEQ multiplex PCR, lists solely in-frame clones and lacks some. The sample shows about 180,000 clones, roughly 85% of them seen only once. Input material: PBMCs or T cells enriched from blood (not recorded which). The origin of the receptors is a woman between 18 and 29 years old who had recovered from COVID-19.

The chain carries TRBV15 and TRBJ1-3, with TRBD1 matching 7 bases. V dropped 10 bases and J dropped 3; count of bases not matched to a gene: 6. CDR3 length: 13 residues. Looked up from germline, CDR1 is LNHNV and CDR2 is YYDKDF (reference sequence). In DNA form, the CDR3 reads TGTGCCATCCGACAGGGTGGTGGAAACACCATATATTTT. It specifies CAIRQGGGNTIYF.

The V and J genes are TRBV7-2 and TRBJ2-7; a possible D gene is TRBD2 (6 bases). CDR3 length: 14 residues. V gave up 6 bases and J gave up 0 bases, with 12 bases separating them. The germline CDR1 and CDR2 sequences are SGHTA and FQGNSA. CDR3 nucleotide sequence: TGTGCCAGCAGTTCTGGGGGGAGCTCCTACGAGCAGTACTTC. It is translated as CASSSGGSSYEQYF.

The chain combines TRBV4-1 with TRBJ2-7; 9 nucleotides agree with TRBD2. This CDR3 contains 16 residues. V lost 0 bases to trimming and J lost 4 bases; unmatched junction nucleotides: 7. CDR1 is MGHRA and CDR2 is YSYEKL in the germline V gene. The CDR3 spells CASSQDSGRTRYEQYF. In nucleotides, the CDR3 is TGCGCCAGCAGCCAAGACAGCGGGAGGACTAGGTACGAGCAGTACTTC.

The rearrangement joins TRBV2 to TRBJ1-6; maybe TRBD1 (6 bases). The germline gives CDR1 SNHLY, CDR2 FYNNEI. This CDR3 has 14 amino acids. Trimming left V 0 bases short and J 18 bases short, with 18 bases between. The CDR3 DNA is TGTGCCAGCAGTGAAGCCACCCTTTGGGGGGGGGCCCACTTT. Encoded protein: CASSEATLWGGAHF.

V is TRBV28 and J is TRBJ1-6; no definite D call. The CDR3 consists of 14 residues. V shed 2 bases and J shed 6 bases, with 8 bases lying between them. The germline gives CDR1 MDHEN, CDR2 SYDVKM. For the CDR3, the DNA is TGTGCCAGCAGTTTAAACAGATTTAATTCACCCCTCCACTTT. Its translation is CASSLNRFNSPLHF.

CDR3 sequence (DNA): TGCGCCAGCAGAGGGCGGGATAAGTTGTTCGAGCAGTACTTC. Translating it yields CASRGRDKLFEQYF. The chain links TRBV10-1 to TRBJ2-7; D perhaps matches TRBD2 (6 bases). Germline V gene sequence: CDR1 WNHNN, CDR2 SYGVQD (reference sequence). The CDR3 length is 14 residues. V lost 6 bases to trimming and J lost 6 bases, with 18 bases between them.

CDR3 sequence (DNA): TGTGCCATCAGTGAGTCAGCTGCCGTGACCGGGGAGCTGTTTTTT. Translated: CAISESAAVTGELFF. The chain recombines TRBV10-3 with TRBJ2-2; D gene ambiguous. Trimming stripped 0 bases from V and 5 bases from J, with 10 bases between. The CDR3 is 15 amino acids. Germline-derived CDR1 and CDR2 are ENHRY and SYGVKD.

This chain connects TRBV5-4 to TRBJ1-1; 7 nucleotides match TRBD1. With 7 bases clipped from V and 4 bases from J, the junction kept 10 bases outside the gene matches. Germline V gives CDR1 SGHNT, CDR2 YYREEE (reference sequence). CDR3 length: 14 amino acids. The CDR3 sequence is CASEDRGRGTEAFF. The CDR3 coding sequence is TGTGCCAGCGAGGATAGGGGGCGCGGCACTGAAGCTTTCTTT.

In its sample, this clone was seen once. CDR3 DNA: TGTGCCAGCAGTCACGACAGGGACACCGGGGAGCTGTTTTTT. Protein: CASSHDRDTGELFF. The rearrangement uses TRBV27 and TRBJ2-2; TRBD1 matches 7 bases. V lost 5 bases and J lost 3; bases outside the gene matches: 3. The germline CDR1 and CDR2 sequences are MNHEY and SMNVEV (reference sequence). This CDR3 has 14 amino acids.

This chain links TRBV4-3 with TRBJ2-3, with 11 bases identical to TRBD2. The CDR3 has 18 residues. Germline V gene lookup returns CDR1 LGHNA and CDR2 YSLEER. V lost 0 bases to trimming and J lost 3 bases; unmatched junction nucleotides: 8. The CDR3 reads CASSQELPSGGTTDTQYF. The CDR3 nucleotides are TGCGCCAGCAGCCAAGAGCTCCCTAGCGGGGGGACTACAGATACGCAGTATTTT.

The CDR3 DNA is TGTGCCATCAGTGAGTCTTGGGCAGACAATCAGCCCCAGCATTTT. It codes for CAISESWADNQPQHF. V usage is TRBV10-3 and J usage is TRBJ1-5, with D unclear. Per the germline V gene, CDR1 is ENHRY and CDR2 is SYGVKD. This CDR3 is 15 amino acids long. Trimming cost V 0 bases and J 3 bases, with 9 bases left between them.

J is TRBJ1-3 and V is TRBV30; D is possibly TRBD1 (6 bases). The CDR3 has 17 residues. Between the trimmed V and J ends, which lost 4 bases and 7 bases, there was a span of 26 bases. The germline CDR1 and CDR2 sequences are GTSNPN and SVGIG (reference sequence). CDR3 protein: CAWIQQIGTLWSNTIYF. DNA for the CDR3: TGTGCCTGGATCCAGCAGATAGGGACACTTTGGAGCAACACCATATATTTT.

This clone was seen only once. V usage is TRBV14 and J usage is TRBJ2-7, with 9 bases fitting TRBD2. This CDR3 region has 14 residues. V was pared by 4 bases and J by 4 bases, with 5 bases of the junction left unmatched. Germline V gives CDR1 SGHDN, CDR2 FVKESK. The CDR3 sequence: CASSRSGREYEQYF. For the CDR3, the DNA is TGTGCCAGCAGCCGTAGCGGGAGAGAATACGAGCAGTACTTC.

J is TRBJ1-3 and V is TRBV7-8, with D maybe TRBD1 (5 bases). The CDR3 length is 14 residues. Germline V gives CDR1 SGHVS, CDR2 FQNEAQ. Trimming removed 5 bases at V and 8 bases at J, with 16 bases between. CDR3 coding DNA: TGTGCCAGCAGCCCCGGTCGGGGGGGGTACACCATATATTTT. Its protein is CASSPGRGGYTIYF.

CDR3 sequence (DNA): TGTGCCAGCAGCTCAGGGACAGGGAAGTTCTTC. Translated: CASSSGTGKFF. This chain connects TRBV5-6 to TRBJ2-1, with 9 bases that match TRBD1. Germline assignment: CDR1 SGHDT and CDR2 YYEEEE. The CDR3 covers 11 residues. The V gene end was trimmed by 3 bases and the J gene end by 14 bases; junction bases not matched to a gene: 3.

The chain joins TRBV5-1 to TRBJ1-2; D possibly corresponds to TRBD1 (6 bases). V was trimmed by 1 base and J by 6 bases, leaving 10 bases between them. This CDR3 is 13 amino acids long. Germline CDR1 reads SGHRS; CDR2 reads YFSETQ. CDR3 sequence: CASSLSTGNGYTF. In nucleotides, the CDR3 is TGCGCCAGCAGCTTGAGTACAGGGAATGGCTACACCTTC.

Concerning this clone: Other DNA sequences within the sample encode an identical CDR3. V gene TRBV13 combines with J gene TRBJ2-7, with 9 bases identical to TRBD1. V shed 5 bases, J shed 1 base, and the junction held 15 bases outside the gene matches. Germline values: CDR1 PRHDT, CDR2 FYEKMQ (reference sequence). The CDR3 sequence is 18 residues long. The CDR3 nucleotides read TGTGCCAGCAGCCCAGGACAGGGGAAAAAGGTGGGGTCCTACGAGCAGTACTTC. Its translation: CASSPGQGKKVGSYEQYF.

The rearrangement uses TRBV4-3 and TRBJ2-2, with D perhaps matching TRBD1 (6 bases). Per germline, CDR1 LGHNA and CDR2 YSLEER. Trimming removed 1 base at V and 1 base at J, with 10 bases between. This CDR3 region has 16 residues. The CDR3 region is CASSQAGVQNTGELFF. DNA for the CDR3: TGCGCCAGCAGCCAAGCAGGGGTGCAGAACACCGGGGAGCTGTTTTTT.

V usage is TRBV27 and J usage is TRBJ1-6, with D maybe TRBD1 (6 bases). The CDR3 totals 14 residues. With 0 bases removed from V and 11 bases from J, the gap between germline ends came to 11 bases. Germline CDR1 is MNHEY and CDR2 is SMNVEV (reference sequence). In DNA, the CDR3 is TGTGCCAGCAGTTTATCGCGGGGGCGTACACCCCTCCACTTT. It translates to CASSLSRGRTPLHF.

The chain employs TRBV7-4 and TRBJ1-3, with a tentative D call TRBD1 (6 bases). Germline CDR1 reads SGHVT; CDR2 reads SQSDAQ. V dropped 5 bases and J dropped 0 bases, with 11 bases sitting between them. The CDR3 loop spans 15 amino acids. The CDR3 protein is CASSRQVGSGNTIYF. The CDR3 nucleotides read TGTGCCAGCAGCCGACAGGTCGGCTCTGGAAACACCATATATTTT.

This clone has more than one count but fewer than ten. The CDR3 nucleotides read TGTGCCAGCAGCAAACAGGGGTTCACTGAAGCTTTCTTT. Its protein is CASSKQGFTEAFF. J is TRBJ1-1 and V is TRBV7-9; the match to TRBD1 covers 7 bases. This CDR3 has 13 residues. Germline loops: CDR1 SEHNR, CDR2 FQNEAQ (reference sequence). After removal of 5 bases from V and 4 bases from J, the junction contained 4 bases not matched to a gene.

The chain combines TRBV19 with TRBJ2-1; D unclear. Germline-derived CDR1 and CDR2 are LNHDA and SQIVND (reference sequence). The CDR3 has 17 amino acids. Trimming removed 5 bases at V and 4 bases at J, with 21 bases between. The CDR3 loop reads CASSHLPSIALYNEQFF. In nucleotides, the CDR3 is TGTGCCAGTAGTCACCTCCCGAGTATTGCACTATACAATGAGCAGTTCTTC.

This sequence joins TRBV28 and TRBJ1-4, with TRBD1 as a possible D gene (5 bases). The germline CDR1 and CDR2 sequences are MDHEN and SYDVKM. CDR3 length: 13 residues. V lost 6 bases to trimming and J lost 10 bases, with 15 bases between them. The CDR3 here is CASSESGGGKLFF. CDR3 DNA: TGTGCCAGCAGCGAAAGCGGGGGGGGAAAACTGTTTTTT.